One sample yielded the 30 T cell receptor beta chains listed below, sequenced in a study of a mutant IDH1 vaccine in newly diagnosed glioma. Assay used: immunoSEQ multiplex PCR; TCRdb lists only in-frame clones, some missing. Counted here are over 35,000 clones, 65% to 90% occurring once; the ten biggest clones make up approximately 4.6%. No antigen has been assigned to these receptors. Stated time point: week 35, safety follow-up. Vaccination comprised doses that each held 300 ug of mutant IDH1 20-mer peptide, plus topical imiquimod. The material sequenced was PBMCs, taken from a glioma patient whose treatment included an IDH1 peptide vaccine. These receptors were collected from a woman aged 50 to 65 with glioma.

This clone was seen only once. As DNA, the CDR3 is TGTGCCAGCTCGGACCACGGAAACACCATATATTTT. It is translated as CASSDHGNTIYF. V gene TRBV7-6 combines with J gene TRBJ1-3; unclear D gene. Looked up from germline, CDR1 is SGHVS and CDR2 is FNYEAQ. The CDR3 runs to 12 residues. V was pared by 8 bases and J by 4 bases, with 9 bases between.

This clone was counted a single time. For the CDR3, the DNA is TGCGCCAGCCCGAGAGGGGGCCTCCCGCAGACCCAGTACTTC. It specifies CASPRGGLPQTQYF. The V gene is TRBV4-3, the J gene TRBJ2-5, with 7 bases that match TRBD1. J was trimmed by 6 bases and V by 8 bases; bases with no gene match: 12. This CDR3 is built from 14 residues. The germline V gene encodes CDR1 LGHNA and CDR2 YSLEER.

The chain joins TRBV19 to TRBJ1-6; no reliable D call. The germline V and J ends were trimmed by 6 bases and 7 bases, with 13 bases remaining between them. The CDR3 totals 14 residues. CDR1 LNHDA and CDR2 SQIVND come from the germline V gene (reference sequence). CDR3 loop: CASRPLAGNSPLHF. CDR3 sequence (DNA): TGTGCCAGTAGACCCCTCGCGGGAAATTCACCCCTCCACTTT.

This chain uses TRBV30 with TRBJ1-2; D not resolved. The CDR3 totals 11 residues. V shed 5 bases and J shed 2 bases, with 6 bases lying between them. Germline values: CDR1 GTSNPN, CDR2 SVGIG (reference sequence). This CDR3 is CAWVLNYGYTF. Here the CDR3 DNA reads TGTGCCTGGGTCCTAAACTATGGCTACACCTTC.

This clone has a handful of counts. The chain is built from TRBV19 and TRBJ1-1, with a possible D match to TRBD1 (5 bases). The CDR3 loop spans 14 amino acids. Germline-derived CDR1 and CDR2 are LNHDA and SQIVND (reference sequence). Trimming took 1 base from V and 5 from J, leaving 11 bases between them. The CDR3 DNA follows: TGTGCCAGTAGTATAGCAGGGCTCAAAACTGAAGCTTTCTTT. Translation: CASSIAGLKTEAFF.

CDR3 coding DNA: TGTGCCAGCAGTGAAGCGTATGGGGTAGTTAGTGACGAGCAGTACTTC. Its protein product is CASSEAYGVVSDEQYF. This chain links TRBV6-1 with TRBJ2-7; no firm D call. The CDR3 is 16 residues long. V was shortened by 0 bases and J by 5 bases, with 17 bases between the two germline ends. CDR1 is MNHNS, CDR2 SASEGT, per germline.

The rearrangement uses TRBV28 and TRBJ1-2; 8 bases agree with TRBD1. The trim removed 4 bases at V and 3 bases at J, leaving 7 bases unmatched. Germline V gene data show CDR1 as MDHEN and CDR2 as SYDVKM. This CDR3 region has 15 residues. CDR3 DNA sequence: TGTGCCAGCAGTTCCGCAGGGGGCGAGGACTATGGCTACACCTTC. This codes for CASSSAGGEDYGYTF.

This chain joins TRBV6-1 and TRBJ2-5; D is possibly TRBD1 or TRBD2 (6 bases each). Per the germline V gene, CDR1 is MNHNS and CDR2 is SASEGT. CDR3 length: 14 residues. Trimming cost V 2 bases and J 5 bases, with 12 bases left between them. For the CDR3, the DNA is TGTGCCAGCAGTGAAAGGGGGGACTTCGAGACCCAGTACTTC. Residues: CASSERGDFETQYF.

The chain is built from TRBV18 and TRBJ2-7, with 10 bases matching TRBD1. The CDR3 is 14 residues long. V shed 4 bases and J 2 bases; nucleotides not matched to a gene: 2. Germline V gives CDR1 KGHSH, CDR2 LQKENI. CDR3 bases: TGTGCCAGCTCACGCGGACAGGGGGCCTACGAGCAGTACTTC. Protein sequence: CASSRGQGAYEQYF.

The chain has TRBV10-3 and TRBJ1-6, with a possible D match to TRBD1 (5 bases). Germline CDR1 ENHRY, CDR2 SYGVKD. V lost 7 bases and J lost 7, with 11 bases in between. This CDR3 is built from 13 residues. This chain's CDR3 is CAITGVENSPLHF. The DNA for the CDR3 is TGTGCCATCACGGGGGTAGAGAATTCACCCCTCCACTTT.

CDR3 coding DNA: TGTGCCGCTAATCAGGGGCTGAACACTGAAGCTTTCTTT. The encoded protein is CAANQGLNTEAFF. This chain connects TRBV19 to TRBJ1-1; possible D gene TRBD1, 6 bases. Germline-derived CDR1 and CDR2 are LNHDA and SQIVND (reference sequence). The CDR3 is 13 amino acids. Trimming shortened V by 11 bases and J by 0 bases, and 13 bases separated the two germline ends. The full variable domain, rest sourced from reference TRBV19 and TRBJ1-1, is DGGITQSPKYLFRKEGQNVTLSCEQNLNHDAMYWYRQDPGQGLRLIYYSQIVNDFQKGDIAEGYSVSREKKESFPLTVTSAQKNPTAFYLCAANQGLNTEAFFGQGTRLTVV.

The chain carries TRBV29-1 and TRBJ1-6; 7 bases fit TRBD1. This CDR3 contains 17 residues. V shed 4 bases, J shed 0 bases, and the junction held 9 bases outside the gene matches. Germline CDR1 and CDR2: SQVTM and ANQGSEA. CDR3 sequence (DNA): TGCAGCGTTGCTCCCAGGGGGGTCAGCTCCTATAATTCACCCCTCCACTTT. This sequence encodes CSVAPRGVSSYNSPLHF.

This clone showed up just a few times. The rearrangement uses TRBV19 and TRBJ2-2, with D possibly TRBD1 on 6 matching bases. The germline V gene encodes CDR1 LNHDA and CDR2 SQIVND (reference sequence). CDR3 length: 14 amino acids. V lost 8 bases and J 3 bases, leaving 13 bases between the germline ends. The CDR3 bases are TGTGCCAGTCAAGTACAGGGTTACACCGGGGAGCTGTTTTTT. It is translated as CASQVQGYTGELFF.

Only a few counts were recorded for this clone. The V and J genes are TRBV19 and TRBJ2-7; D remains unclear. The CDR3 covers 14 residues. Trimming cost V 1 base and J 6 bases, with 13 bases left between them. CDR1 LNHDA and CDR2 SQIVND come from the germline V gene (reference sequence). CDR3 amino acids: CASSIALITGEQYF. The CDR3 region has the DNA TGTGCCAGTAGTATAGCCCTAATTACGGGCGAGCAGTACTTC.

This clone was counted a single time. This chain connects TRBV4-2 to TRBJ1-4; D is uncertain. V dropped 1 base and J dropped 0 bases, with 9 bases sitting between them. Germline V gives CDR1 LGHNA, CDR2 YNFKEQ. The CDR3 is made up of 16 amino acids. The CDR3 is CASSQGGVATNEKLFF. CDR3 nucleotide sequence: TGTGCCAGCAGCCAAGGAGGAGTTGCAACTAATGAAAAACTGTTTTTT.

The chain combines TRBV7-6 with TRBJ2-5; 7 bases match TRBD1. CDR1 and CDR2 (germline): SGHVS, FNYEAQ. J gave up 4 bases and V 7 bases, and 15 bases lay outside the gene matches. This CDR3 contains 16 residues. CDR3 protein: CASIRQGRIELETQYF. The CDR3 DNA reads TGTGCCAGCATTCGACAGGGACGCATCGAATTAGAGACCCAGTACTTC.

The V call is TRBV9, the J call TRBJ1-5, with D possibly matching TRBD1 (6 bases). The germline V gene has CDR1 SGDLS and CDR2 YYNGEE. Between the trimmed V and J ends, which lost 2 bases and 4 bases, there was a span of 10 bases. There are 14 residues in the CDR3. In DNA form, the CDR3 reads TGTGCCAGCAGCGTTAGGGGGGGAAATCAGCCCCAGCATTTT. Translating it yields CASSVRGGNQPQHF.

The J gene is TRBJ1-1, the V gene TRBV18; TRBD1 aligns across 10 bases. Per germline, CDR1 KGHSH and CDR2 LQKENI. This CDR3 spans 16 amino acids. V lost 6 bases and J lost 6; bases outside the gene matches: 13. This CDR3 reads CASSREKTGGFPEAFF. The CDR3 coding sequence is TGTGCCAGCTCCCGAGAAAAGACAGGGGGCTTCCCTGAAGCTTTCTTT.

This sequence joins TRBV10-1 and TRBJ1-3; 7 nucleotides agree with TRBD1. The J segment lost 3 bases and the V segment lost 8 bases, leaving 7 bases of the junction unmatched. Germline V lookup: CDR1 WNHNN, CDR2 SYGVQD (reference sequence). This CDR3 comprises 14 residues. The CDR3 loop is CASQAGGIGNTIYF. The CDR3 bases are TGCGCCAGCCAAGCAGGGGGTATTGGAAACACCATATATTTT.

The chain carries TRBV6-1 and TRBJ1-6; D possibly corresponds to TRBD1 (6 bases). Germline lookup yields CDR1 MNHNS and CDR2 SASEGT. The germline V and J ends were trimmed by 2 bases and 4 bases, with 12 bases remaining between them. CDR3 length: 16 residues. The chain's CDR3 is CASSESAGEYNSPLHF. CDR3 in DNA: TGTGCCAGCAGTGAATCAGCAGGGGAGTATAATTCACCCCTCCACTTT.

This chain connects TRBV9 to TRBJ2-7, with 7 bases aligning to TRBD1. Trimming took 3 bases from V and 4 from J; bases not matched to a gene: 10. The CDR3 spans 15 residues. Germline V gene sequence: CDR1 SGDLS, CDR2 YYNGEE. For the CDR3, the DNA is TGTGCCAGCAGCGGACCTGGTGAGGGGGCTTACGAGCAGTACTTC. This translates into CASSGPGEGAYEQYF.

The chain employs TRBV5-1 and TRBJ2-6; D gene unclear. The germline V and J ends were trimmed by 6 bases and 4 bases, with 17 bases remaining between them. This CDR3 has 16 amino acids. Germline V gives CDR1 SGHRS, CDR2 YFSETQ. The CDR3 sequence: CASTPQGLAGANVLTF. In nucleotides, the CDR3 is TGCGCCAGCACCCCCCAAGGGTTAGCAGGGGCCAACGTCCTGACTTTC.

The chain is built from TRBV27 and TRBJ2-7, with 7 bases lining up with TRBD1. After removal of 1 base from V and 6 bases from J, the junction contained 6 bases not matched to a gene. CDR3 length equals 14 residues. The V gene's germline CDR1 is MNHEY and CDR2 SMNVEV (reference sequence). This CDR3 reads CASSLLTGLPEQYF. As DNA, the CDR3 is TGTGCCAGCAGTTTATTGACAGGGCTGCCCGAGCAGTACTTC.

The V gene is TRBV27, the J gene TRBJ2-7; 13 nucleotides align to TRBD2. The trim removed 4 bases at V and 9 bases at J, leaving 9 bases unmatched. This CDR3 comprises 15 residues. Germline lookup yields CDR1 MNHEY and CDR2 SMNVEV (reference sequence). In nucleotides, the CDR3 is TGTGCCAGCAGTTCACCGGGACTAGCGGGGTTAAGGCAGTACTTC. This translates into CASSSPGLAGLRQYF.

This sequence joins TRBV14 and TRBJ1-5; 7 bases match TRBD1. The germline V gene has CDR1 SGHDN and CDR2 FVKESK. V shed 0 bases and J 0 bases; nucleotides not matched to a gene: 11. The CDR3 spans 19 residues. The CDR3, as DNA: TGTGCCAGCAGCCAAGATCACCCCGGGACAGTTTTTAGCAATCAGCCCCAGCATTTT. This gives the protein CASSQDHPGTVFSNQPQHF. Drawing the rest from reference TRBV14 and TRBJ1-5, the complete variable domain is EAGVTQFPSHSVIEKGQTVTLRCDPISGHDNLYWYRRVMGKEIKFLLHFVKESKQDESGMPNNRFLAERTGGTYSTLKVQPAELEDSGVYFCASSQDHPGTVFSNQPQHFGDGTRLSIL.

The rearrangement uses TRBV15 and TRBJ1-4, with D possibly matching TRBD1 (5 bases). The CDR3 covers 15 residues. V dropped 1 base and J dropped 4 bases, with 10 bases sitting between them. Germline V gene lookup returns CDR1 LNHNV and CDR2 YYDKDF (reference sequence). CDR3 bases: TGTGCCACCAGCAGAGTATCAGGGATTAATGAAAAACTGTTTTTT. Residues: CATSRVSGINEKLFF.

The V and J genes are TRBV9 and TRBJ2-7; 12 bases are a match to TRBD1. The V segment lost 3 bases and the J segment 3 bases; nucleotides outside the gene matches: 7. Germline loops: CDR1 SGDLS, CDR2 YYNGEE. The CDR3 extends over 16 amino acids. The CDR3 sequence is CASSGPRDRGHYEQYF. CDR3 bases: TGTGCCAGCAGCGGACCCCGGGACAGGGGGCACTACGAGCAGTACTTC.

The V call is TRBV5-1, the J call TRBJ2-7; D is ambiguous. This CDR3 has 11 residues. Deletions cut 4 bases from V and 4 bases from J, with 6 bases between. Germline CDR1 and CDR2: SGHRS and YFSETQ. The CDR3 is CASSTDYEQYF. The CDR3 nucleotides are TGCGCCAGCAGCACCGATTACGAGCAGTACTTC.

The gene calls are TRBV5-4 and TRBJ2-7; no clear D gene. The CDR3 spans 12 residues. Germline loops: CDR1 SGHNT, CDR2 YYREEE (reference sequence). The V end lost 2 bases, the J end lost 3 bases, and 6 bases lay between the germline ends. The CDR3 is CASSFDNYEQYF. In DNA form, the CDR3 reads TGTGCCAGCAGCTTCGACAACTACGAGCAGTACTTC.

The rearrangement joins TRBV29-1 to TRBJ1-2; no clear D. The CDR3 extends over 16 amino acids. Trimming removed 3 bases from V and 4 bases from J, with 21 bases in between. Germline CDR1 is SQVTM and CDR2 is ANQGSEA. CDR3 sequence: CSVERGTDTDGYGYTF. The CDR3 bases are TGCAGCGTTGAGAGAGGTACTGACACCGACGGCTATGGCTACACCTTC.